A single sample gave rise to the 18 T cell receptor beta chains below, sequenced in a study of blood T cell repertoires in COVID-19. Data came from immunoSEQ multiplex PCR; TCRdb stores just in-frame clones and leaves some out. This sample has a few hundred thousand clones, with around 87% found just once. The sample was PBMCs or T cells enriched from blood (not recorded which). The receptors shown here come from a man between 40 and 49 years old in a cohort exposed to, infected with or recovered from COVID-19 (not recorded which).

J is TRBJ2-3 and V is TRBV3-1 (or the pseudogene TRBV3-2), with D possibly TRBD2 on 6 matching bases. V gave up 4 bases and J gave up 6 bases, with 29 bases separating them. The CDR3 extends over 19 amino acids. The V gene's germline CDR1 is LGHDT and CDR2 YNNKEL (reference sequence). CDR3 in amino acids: CASSRYGAGRSESGDTQYF. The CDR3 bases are TGTGCCAGCAGCCGGTACGGCGCAGGTCGGAGCGAAAGCGGGGATACGCAGTATTTT.

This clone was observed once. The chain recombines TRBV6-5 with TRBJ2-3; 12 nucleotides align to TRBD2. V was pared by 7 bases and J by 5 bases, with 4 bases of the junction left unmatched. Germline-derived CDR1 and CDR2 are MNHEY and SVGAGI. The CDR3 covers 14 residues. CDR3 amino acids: CASTSGLAGDTQYF. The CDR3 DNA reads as TGTGCCAGCACCTCGGGACTAGCGGGAGATACGCAGTATTTT.

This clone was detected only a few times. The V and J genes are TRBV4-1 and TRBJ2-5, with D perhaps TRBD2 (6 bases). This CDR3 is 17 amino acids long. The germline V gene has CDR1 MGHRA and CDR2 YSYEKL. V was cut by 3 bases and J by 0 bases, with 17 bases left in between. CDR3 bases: TGCGCCAGCAGCCACGGTGCGGGACTCACGTACCAAGAGACCCAGTACTTC. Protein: CASSHGAGLTYQETQYF.

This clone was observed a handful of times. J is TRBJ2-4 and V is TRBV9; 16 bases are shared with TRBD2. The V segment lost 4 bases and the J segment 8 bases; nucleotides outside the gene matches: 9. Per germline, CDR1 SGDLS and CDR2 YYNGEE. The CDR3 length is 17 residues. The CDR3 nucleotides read TGTGCCAGCAGCCGTATAGCCGGGACTAGCGGGAGGGACATTCAGTACTTC. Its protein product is CASSRIAGTSGRDIQYF.

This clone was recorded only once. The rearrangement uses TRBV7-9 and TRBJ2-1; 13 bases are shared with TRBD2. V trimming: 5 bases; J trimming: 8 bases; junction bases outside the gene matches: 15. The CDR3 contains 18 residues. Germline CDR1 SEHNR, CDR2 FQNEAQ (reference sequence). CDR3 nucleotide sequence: TGTGCCAGCAGCACGAGACTAGCGGGAGGTGTTGGATGGGATGAGCAGTTCTTC. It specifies CASSTRLAGGVGWDEQFF. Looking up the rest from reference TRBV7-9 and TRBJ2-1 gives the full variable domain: DTGVSQNPRHKITKRGQNVTFRCDPISEHNRLYWYRQTLGQGPEFLTYFQNEAQLEKSRLLSDRFSAERPKGSFSTLEIQRTEQGDSAMYLCASSTRLAGGVGWDEQFFGPGTRLTVL.

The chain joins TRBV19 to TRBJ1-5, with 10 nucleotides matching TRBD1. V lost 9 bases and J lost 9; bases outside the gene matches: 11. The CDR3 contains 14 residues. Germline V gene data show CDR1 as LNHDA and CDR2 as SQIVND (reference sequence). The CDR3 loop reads CARRFGTGVLPQHF. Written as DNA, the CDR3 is TGTGCCAGACGATTTGGGACAGGGGTTCTGCCCCAGCATTTT. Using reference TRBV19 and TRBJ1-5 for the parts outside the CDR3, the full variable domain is DGGITQSPKYLFRKEGQNVTLSCEQNLNHDAMYWYRQDPGQGLRLIYYSQIVNDFQKGDIAEGYSVSREKKESFPLTVTSAQKNPTAFYLCARRFGTGVLPQHFGDGTRLSIL.

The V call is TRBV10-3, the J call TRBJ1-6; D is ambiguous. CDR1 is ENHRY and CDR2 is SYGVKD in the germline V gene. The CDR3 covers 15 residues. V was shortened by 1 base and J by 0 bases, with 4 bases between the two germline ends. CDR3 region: CAISEWSSYNSPLHF. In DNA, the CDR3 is TGTGCCATCAGTGAGTGGAGCTCCTATAATTCACCCCTCCACTTT.

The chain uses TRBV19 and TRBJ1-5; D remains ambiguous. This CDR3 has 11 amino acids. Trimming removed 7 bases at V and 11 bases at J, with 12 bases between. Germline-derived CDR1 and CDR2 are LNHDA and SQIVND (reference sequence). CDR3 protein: CASTNLGTQHF. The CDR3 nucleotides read TGTGCCAGTACTAACCTCGGGACCCAGCATTTT.

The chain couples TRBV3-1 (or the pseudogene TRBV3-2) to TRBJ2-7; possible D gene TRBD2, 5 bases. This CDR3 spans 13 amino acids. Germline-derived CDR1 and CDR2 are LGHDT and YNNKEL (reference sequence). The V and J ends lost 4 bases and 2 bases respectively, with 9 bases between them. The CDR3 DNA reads TGTGCCAGCAGCCTTGCGGGCCCCTACGAGCAGTACTTC. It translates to CASSLAGPYEQYF.

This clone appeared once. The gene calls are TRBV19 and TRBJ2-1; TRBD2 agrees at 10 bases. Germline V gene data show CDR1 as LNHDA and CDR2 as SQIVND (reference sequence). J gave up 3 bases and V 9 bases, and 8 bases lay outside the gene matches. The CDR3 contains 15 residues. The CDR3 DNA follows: TGTGCCAGCATGTTAGCGGGAGGATTCTACAATGAGCAGTTCTTC. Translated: CASMLAGGFYNEQFF.

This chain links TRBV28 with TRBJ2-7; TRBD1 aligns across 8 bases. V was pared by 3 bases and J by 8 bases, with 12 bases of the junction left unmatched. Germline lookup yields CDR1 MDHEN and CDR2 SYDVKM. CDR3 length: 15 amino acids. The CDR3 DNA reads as TGTGCCAGCAGTTTGGCAGGGGGCCGACCTCAGAAGCAGTACTTC. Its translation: CASSLAGGRPQKQYF.

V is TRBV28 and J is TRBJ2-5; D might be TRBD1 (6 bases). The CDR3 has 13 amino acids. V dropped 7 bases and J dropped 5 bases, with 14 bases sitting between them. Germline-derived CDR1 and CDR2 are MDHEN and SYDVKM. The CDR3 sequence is CASILGGSETQYF. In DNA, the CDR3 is TGTGCCAGCATCTTAGGGGGTTCGGAGACCCAGTACTTC.

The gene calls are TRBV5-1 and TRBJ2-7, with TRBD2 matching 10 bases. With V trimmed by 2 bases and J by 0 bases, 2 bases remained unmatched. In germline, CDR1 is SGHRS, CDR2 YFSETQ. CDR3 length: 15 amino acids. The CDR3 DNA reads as TGCGCCAGCAGCTTACTAGCGGGATACTCCTACGAGCAGTACTTC. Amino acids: CASSLLAGYSYEQYF.

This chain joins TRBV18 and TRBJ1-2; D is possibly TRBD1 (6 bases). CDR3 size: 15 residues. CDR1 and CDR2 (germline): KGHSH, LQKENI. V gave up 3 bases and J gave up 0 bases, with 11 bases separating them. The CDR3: CASSPDAGANYGYTF. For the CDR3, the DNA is TGTGCCAGCTCACCCGATGCAGGGGCTAACTATGGCTACACCTTC. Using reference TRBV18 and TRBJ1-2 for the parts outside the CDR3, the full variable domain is NAGVMQNPRHLVRRRGQEARLRCSPMKGHSHVYWYRQLPEEGLKFMVYLQKENIIDESGMPKERFSAEFPKEGPSILRIQQVVRGDSAAYFCASSPDAGANYGYTFGSGTRLTVV.

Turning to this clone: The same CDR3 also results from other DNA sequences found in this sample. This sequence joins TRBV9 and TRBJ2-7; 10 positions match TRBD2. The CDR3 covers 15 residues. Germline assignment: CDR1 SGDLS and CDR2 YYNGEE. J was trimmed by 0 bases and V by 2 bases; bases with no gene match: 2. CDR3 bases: TGTGCCAGCAGCGTCTCTAGCGGGAGCTCCTACGAGCAGTACTTC. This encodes CASSVSSGSSYEQYF.

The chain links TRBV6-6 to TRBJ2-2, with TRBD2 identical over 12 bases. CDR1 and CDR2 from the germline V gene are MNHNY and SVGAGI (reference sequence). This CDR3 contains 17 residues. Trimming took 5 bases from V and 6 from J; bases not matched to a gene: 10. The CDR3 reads CASSPTTSGRLPGELFF. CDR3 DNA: TGTGCCAGCAGTCCGACGACTAGCGGGAGACTCCCCGGGGAGCTGTTTTTT.

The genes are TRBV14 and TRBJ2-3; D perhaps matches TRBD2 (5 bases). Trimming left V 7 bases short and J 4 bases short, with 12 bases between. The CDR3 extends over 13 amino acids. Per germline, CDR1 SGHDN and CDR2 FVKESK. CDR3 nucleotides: TGTGCCAGCAACCAGATGAGGGCAGATACGCAGTATTTT. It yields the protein CASNQMRADTQYF. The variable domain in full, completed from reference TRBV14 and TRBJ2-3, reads EAGVTQFPSHSVIEKGQTVTLRCDPISGHDNLYWYRRVMGKEIKFLLHFVKESKQDESGMPNNRFLAERTGGTYSTLKVQPAELEDSGVYFCASNQMRADTQYFGPGTRLTVL.

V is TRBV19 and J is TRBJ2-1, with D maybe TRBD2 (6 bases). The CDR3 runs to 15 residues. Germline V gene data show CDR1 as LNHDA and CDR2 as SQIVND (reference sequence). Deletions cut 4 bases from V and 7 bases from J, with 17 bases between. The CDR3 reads CASSTLEGSINEQFF. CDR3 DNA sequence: TGTGCCAGTAGTACCCTGGAGGGTAGTATTAATGAGCAGTTCTTC.